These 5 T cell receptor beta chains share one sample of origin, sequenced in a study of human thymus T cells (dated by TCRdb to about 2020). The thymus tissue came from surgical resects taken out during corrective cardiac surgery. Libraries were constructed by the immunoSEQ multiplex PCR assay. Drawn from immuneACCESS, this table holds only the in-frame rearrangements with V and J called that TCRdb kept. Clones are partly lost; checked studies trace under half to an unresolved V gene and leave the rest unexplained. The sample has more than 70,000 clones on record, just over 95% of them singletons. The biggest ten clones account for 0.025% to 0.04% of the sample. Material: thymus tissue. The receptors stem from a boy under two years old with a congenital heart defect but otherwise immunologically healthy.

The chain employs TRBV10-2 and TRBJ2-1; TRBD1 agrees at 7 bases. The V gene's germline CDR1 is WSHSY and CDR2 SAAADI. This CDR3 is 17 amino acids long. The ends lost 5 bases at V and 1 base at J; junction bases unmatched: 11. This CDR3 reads CASSLKHRGGSYNEQFF. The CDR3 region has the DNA TGCGCCAGCAGTCTGAAACACAGGGGCGGGTCCTACAATGAGCAGTTCTTC.

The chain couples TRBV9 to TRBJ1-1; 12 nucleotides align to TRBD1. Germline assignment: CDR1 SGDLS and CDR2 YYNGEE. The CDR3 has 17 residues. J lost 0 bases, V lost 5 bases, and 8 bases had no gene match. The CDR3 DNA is TGTGCCAGCAGGGCTATGGGACAGGGGGCATTGAACACTGAAGCTTTCTTT. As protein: CASRAMGQGALNTEAFF.

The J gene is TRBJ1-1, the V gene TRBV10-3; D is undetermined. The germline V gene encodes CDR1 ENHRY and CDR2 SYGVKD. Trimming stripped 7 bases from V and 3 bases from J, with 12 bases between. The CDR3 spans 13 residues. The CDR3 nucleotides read TGTGCCATCAAAGGGTGGTGCGACACTGAAGCTTTCTTT. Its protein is CAIKGWCDTEAFF.

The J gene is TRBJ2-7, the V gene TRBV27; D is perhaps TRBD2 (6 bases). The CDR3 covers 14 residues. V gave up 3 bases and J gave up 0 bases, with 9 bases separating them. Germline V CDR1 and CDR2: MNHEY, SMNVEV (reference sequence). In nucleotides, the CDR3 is TGTGCCAGCAGTTTCGGGGGAACCTCCTACGAGCAGTACTTC. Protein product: CASSFGGTSYEQYF.

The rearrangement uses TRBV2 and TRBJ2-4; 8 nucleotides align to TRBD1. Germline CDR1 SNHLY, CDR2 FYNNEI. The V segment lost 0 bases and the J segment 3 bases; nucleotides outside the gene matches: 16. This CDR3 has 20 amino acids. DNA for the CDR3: TGTGCCAGCAGTGAAGCGCTTAGGAAAACAGGGGGGATTGGCAAAAACATTCAGTACTTC. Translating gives CASSEALRKTGGIGKNIQYF.